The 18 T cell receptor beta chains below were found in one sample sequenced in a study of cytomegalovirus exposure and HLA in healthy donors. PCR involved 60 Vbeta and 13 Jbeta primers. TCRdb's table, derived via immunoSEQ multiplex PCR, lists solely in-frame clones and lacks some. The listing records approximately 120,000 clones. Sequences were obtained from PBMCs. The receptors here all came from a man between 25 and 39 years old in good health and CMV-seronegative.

The CDR3 nucleotides are TGTGCCAGCAGCCCCGGAGGGACAGATAGCAATCAGCCCCAGCATTTT. Its protein is CASSPGGTDSNQPQHF. The rearrangement links TRBV11-2 to TRBJ1-5; TRBD1 matches at 7 bases. The germline V gene has CDR1 SGHAT and CDR2 FQNNGV. This CDR3 contains 16 residues. Trimming cost V 5 bases and J 0 bases; bases outside gene matches: 7.

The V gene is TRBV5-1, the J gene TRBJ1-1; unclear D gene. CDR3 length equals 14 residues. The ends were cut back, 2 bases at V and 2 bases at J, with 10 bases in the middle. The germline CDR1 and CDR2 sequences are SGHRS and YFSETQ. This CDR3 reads CASSLLGRNTEAFF. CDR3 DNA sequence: TGCGCCAGCAGCTTACTGGGGAGAAACACTGAAGCTTTCTTT.

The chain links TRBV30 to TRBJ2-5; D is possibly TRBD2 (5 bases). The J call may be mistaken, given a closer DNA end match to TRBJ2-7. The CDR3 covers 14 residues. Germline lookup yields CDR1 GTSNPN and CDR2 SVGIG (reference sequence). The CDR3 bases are TGTGCCTGGAACGCGAGGGCTAACTCCTACGAGCAGTACTTC. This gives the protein CAWNARANSYEQYF.

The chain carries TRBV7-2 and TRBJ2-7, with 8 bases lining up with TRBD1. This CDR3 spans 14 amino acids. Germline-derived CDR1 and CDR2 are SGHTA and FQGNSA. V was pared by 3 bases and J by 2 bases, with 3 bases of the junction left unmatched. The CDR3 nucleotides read TGTGCCAGCAGCTTTAGGACAGGGCCCTACGAGCAGTACTTC. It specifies CASSFRTGPYEQYF.

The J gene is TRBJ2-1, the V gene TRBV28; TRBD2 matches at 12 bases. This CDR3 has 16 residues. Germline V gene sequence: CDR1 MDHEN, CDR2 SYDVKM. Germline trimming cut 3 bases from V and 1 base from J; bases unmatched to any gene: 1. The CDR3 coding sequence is TGTGCCAGCAGTTTTGGACTAGCGGGATCCTACAATGAGCAGTTCTTC. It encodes CASSFGLAGSYNEQFF.

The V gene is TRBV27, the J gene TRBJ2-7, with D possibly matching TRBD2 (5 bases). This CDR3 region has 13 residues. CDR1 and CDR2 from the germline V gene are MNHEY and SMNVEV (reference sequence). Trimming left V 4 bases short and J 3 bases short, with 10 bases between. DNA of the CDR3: TGTGCCAGCAGTTACGGGATCCTCTACGAGCAGTACTTC. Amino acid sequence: CASSYGILYEQYF.

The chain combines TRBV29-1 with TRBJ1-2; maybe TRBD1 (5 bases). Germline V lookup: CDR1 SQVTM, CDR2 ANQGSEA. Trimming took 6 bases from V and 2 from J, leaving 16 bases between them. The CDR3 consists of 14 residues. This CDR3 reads CSVGIDSRNYGYTF. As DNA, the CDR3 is TGCAGCGTAGGTATTGACAGTAGGAACTATGGCTACACCTTC.

CDR3 loop: CSAERETQYF. Written as DNA, the CDR3 is TGCAGTGCTGAGCGTGAGACCCAGTACTTC. The chain carries TRBV20-1 and TRBJ2-5; unclear D gene. CDR3 size: 10 residues. Germline lookup yields CDR1 DFQATT and CDR2 SNEGSKA (reference sequence). V was clipped by 5 bases and J by 5 bases, with 6 bases between them.

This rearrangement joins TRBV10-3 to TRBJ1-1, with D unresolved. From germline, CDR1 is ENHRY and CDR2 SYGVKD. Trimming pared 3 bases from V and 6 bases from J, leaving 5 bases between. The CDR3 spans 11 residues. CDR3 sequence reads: CAISDISEAFF. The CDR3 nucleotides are TGTGCCATCAGTGATATCTCTGAAGCTTTCTTT.

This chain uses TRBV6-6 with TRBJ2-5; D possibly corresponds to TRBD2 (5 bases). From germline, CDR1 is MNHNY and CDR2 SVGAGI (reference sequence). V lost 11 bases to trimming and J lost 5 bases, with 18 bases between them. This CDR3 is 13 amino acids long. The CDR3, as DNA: TGTGCCGGACGAAGCGGTATGGGGGAGACCCAGTACTTC. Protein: CAGRSGMGETQYF.

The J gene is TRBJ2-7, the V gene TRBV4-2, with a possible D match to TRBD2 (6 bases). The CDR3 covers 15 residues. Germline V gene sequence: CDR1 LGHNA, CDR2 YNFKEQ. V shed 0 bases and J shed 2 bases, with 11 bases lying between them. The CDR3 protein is CASSQEPGSPYEQYF. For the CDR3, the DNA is TGTGCCAGCAGCCAAGAGCCCGGGAGCCCCTACGAGCAGTACTTC.

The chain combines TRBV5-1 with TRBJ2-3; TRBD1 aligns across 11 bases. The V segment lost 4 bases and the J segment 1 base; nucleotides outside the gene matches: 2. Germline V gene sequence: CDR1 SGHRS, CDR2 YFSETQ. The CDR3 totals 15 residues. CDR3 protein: CASSPGQGGTDTQYF. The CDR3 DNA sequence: TGCGCCAGCAGCCCGGGACAGGGGGGCACAGATACGCAGTATTTT.

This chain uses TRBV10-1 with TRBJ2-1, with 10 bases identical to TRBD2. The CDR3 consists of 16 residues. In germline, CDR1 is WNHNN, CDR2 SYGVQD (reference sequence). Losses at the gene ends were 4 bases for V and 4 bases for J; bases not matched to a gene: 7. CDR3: CASSVTGTSAYNEQFF. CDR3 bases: TGCGCCAGCAGTGTCACCGGGACTAGCGCGTACAATGAGCAGTTCTTC.

As DNA, the CDR3 is TGTGCCAGTAGCACTACAGGGAGTGAGACCCAGTACTTC. Translation: CASSTTGSETQYF. This chain uses TRBV19 with TRBJ2-5, with TRBD1 as a possible D gene (6 bases). Germline V gene sequence: CDR1 LNHDA, CDR2 SQIVND (reference sequence). The V end was cut by 6 bases, the J end by 5 bases, with 13 bases between. The CDR3 sequence is 13 residues long.

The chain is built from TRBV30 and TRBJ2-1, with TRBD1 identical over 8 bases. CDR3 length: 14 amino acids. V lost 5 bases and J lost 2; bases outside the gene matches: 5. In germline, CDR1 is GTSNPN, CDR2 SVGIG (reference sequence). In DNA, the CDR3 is TGTGCCTGGGATATGGACAGGGCCTACAATGAGCAGTTCTTC. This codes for CAWDMDRAYNEQFF.

The CDR3 loop is CASSPGGGNIQYF. The CDR3 DNA sequence: TGTGCCAGCAGCCCCGGGGGGGGAAACATTCAGTACTTC. The J gene is TRBJ2-4, the V gene TRBV11-2; 8 bases fit TRBD2. Losses at the gene ends were 5 bases for V and 6 bases for J; bases not matched to a gene: 3. Germline CDR1 is SGHAT and CDR2 is FQNNGV. The CDR3 is 13 amino acids.

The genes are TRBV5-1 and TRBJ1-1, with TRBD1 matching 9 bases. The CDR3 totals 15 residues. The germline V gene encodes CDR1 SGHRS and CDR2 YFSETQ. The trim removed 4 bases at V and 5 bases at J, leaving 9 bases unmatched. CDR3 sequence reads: CASSPNNDRGTEAFF. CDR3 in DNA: TGCGCCAGCAGCCCTAATAATGACAGGGGGACTGAAGCTTTCTTT.

CDR3 residues: CASSLAVAQRGYTF. CDR3 sequence (DNA): TGTGCCAGCAGCTTAGCGGTGGCTCAGCGGGGCTACACCTTC. The chain couples TRBV7-2 to TRBJ1-2; no clear D. The CDR3 is made up of 14 amino acids. In germline, CDR1 is SGHTA, CDR2 FQGNSA. Trimming took 0 bases from V and 8 from J, leaving 13 bases between them.